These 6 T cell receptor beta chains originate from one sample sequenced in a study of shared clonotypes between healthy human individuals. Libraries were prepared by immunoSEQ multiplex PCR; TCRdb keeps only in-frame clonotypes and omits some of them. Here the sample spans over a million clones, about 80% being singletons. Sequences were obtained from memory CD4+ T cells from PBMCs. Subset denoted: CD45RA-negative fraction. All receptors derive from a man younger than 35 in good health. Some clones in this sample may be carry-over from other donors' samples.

This chain's CDR3 is CASSPPSGRAYGYTF. Written as DNA, the CDR3 is TGTGCCAGCAGCCCCCCGTCGGGGCGCGCTTATGGCTACACCTTC. The chain links TRBV11-2 to TRBJ1-2; D is possibly TRBD1 (5 bases). This CDR3 has 15 residues. V dropped 5 bases and J dropped 5 bases, with 18 bases sitting between them. Germline CDR1 and CDR2: SGHAT and FQNNGV.

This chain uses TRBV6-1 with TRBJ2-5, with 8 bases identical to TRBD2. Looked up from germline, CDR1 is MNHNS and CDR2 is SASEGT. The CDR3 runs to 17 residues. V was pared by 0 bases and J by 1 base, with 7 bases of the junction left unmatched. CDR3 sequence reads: CASSEAKLAGPQETQYF. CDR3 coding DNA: TGTGCCAGCAGTGAAGCCAAGCTAGCGGGTCCCCAAGAGACCCAGTACTTC.

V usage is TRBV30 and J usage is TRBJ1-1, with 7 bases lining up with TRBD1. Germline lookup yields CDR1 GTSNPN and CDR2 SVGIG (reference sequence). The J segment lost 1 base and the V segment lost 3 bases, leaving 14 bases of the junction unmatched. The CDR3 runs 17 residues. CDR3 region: CAWSREGTVLRNTEAFF. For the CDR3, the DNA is TGTGCCTGGAGCCGCGAAGGGACAGTCCTCCGGAACACTGAAGCTTTCTTT. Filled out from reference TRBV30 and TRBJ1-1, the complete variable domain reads SQTIHQWPATLVQPVGSPLSLECTVEGTSNPNLYWYRQAAGRGLQLLFYSVGIGQISSEVPQNLSASRPQDRQFILSSKKLLLSDSGFYLCAWSREGTVLRNTEAFFGQGTRLTVV.

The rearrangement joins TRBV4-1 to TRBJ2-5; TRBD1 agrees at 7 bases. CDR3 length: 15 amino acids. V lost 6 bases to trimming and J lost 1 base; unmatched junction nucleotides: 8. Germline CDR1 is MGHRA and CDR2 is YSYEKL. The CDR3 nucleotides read TGCGCCAGCAGTGTGACAGGGACCTCCCAAGAGACCCAGTACTTC. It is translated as CASSVTGTSQETQYF.

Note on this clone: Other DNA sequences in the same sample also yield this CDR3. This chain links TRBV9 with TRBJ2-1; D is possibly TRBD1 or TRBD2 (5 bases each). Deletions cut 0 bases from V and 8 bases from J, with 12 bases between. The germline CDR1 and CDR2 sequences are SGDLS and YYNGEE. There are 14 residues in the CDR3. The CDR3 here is CASSVGARGDEQFF. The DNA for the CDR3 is TGTGCCAGCAGCGTAGGGGCTAGAGGGGATGAGCAGTTCTTC.

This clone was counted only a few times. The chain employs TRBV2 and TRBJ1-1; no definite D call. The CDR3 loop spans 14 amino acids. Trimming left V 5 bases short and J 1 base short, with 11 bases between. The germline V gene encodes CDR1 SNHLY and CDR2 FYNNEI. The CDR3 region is CASSRERGNTEAFF. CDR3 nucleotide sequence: TGTGCCAGCAGTCGTGAACGGGGGAACACTGAAGCTTTCTTT.